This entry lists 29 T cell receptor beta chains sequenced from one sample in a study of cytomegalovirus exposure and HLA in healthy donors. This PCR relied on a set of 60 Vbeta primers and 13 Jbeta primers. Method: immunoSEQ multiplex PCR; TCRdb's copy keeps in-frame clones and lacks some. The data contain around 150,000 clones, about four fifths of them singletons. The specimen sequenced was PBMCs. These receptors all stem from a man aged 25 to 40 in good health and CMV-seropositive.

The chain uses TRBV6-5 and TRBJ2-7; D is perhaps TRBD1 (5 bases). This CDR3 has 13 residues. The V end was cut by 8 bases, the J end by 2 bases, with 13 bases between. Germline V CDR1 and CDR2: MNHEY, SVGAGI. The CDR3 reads CASRGRAPYEQYF. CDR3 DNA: TGTGCCAGCCGCGGCAGGGCACCCTACGAGCAGTACTTC.

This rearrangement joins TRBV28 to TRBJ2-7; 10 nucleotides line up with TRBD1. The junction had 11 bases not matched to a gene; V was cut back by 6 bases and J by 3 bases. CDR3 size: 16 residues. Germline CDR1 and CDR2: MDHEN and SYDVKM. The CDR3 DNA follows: TGTGCCAGCAGACTTACCCGGGACAGGGGAATCTACGAGCAGTACTTC. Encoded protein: CASRLTRDRGIYEQYF. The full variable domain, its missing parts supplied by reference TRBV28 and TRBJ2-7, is DVKVTQSSRYLVKRTGEKVFLECVQDMDHENMFWYRQDPGLGLRLIYFSYDVKMKEKGDIPEGYSVSREKKERFSLILESASTNQTSMYLCASRLTRDRGIYEQYFGPGTRLTVT.

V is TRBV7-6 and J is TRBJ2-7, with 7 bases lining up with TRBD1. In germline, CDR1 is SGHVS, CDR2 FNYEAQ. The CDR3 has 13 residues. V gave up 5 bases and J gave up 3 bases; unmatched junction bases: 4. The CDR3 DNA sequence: TGTGCCAGCAGCCGGGACAGCTTCTACGAGCAGTACTTC. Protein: CASSRDSFYEQYF.

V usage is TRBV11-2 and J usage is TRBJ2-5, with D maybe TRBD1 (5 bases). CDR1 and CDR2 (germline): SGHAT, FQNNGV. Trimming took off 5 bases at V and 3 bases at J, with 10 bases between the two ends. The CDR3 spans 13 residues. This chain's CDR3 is CASSPDRKETQYF. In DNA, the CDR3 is TGTGCCAGCAGCCCCGACAGAAAAGAGACCCAGTACTTC.

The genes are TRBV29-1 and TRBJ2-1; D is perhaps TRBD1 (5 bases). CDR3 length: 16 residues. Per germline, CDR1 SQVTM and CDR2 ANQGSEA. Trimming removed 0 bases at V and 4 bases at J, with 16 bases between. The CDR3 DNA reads TGCAGCGTTGAAGATCGATCGACAGCACTTTACAATGAGCAGTTCTTC. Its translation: CSVEDRSTALYNEQFF.

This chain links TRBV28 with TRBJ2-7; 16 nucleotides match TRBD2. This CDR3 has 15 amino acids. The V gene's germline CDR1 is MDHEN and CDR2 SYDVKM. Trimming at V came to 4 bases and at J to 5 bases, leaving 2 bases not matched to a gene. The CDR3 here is CASSSGTSGRDEQYF. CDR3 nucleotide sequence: TGTGCCAGCAGTTCTGGGACTAGCGGGAGGGACGAGCAGTACTTC.

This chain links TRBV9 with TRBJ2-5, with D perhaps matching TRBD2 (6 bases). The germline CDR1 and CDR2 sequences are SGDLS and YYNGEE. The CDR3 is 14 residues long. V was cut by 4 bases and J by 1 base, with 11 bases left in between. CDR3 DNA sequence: TGTGCCAGCAGCACGGGACTCGCCCAAGAGACCCAGTACTTC. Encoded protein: CASSTGLAQETQYF.

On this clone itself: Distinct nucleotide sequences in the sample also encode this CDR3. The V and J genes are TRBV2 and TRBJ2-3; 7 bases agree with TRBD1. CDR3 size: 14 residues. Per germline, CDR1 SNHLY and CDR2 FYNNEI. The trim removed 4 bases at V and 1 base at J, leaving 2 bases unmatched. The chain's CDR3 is CASSAQGGTDTQYF. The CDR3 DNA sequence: TGTGCCAGCAGTGCCCAGGGGGGCACAGATACGCAGTATTTT.

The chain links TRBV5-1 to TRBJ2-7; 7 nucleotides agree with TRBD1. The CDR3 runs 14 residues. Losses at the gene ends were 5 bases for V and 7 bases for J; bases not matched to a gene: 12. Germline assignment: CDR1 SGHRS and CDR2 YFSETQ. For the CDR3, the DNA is TGCGCCAGCAGAACCGGGACAGAGCTAACAGAGCAGTACTTC. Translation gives CASRTGTELTEQYF.

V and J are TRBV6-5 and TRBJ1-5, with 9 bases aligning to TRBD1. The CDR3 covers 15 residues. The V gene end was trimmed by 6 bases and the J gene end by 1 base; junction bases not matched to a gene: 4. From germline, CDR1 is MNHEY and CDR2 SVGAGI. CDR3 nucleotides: TGTGCCAGCAGCAACAGGGGGCCAAGCAATCAGCCCCAGCATTTT. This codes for CASSNRGPSNQPQHF.

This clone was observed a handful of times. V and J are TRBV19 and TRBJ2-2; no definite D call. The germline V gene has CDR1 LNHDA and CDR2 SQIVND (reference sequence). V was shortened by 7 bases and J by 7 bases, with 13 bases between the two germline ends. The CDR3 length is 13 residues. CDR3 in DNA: TGTGCCAGTACCCCCGTGCGGATCGGGGAGCTGTTTTTT. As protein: CASTPVRIGELFF.

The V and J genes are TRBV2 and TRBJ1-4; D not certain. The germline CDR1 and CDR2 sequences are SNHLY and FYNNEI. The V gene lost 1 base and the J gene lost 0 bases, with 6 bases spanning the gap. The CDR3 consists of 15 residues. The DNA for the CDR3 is TGTGCCAGCAGTGAAGGGAGCACAACTAATGAAAAACTGTTTTTT. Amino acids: CASSEGSTTNEKLFF. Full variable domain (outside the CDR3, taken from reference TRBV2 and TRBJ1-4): EPEVTQTPSHQVTQMGQEVILRCVPISNHLYFYWYRQILGQKVEFLVSFYNNEISEKSEIFDDQFSVERPDGSNFTLKIRSTKLEDSAMYFCASSEGSTTNEKLFFGSGTQLSVL.

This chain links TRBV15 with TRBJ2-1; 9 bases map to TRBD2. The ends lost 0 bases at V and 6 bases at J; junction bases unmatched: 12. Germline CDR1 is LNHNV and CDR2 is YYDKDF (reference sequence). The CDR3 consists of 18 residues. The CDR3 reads CATSRDTSGWATFNEQFF. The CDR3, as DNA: TGTGCCACCAGCAGAGATACTAGCGGGTGGGCAACCTTCAATGAGCAGTTCTTC.

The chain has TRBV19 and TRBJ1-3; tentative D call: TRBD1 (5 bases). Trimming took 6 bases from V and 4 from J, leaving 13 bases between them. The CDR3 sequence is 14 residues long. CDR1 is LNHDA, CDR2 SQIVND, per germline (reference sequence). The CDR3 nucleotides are TGTGCCAGTAGGATGGAGGGGCGCGGAAACACCATATATTTT. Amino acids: CASRMEGRGNTIYF.

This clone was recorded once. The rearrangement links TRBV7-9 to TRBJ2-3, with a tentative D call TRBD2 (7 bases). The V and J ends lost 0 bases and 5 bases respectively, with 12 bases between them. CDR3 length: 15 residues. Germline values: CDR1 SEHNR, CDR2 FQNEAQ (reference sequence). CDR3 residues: CASSLAGGQGDTQYF. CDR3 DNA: TGTGCCAGCAGCTTAGCGGGGGGGCAGGGAGATACGCAGTATTTT.

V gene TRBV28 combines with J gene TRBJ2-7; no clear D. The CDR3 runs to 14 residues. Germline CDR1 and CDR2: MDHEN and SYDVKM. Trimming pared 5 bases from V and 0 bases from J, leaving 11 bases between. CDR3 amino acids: CASSPPRSSYEQYF. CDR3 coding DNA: TGTGCCAGCAGTCCCCCGAGGAGCTCCTACGAGCAGTACTTC.

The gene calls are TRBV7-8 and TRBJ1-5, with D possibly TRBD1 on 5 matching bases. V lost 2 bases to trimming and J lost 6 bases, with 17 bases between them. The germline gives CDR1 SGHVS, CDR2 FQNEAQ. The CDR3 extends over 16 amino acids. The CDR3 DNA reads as TGTGCCAGCAGCTTACAGGGTTTCGTCGACGGTCAGCCCCAGCATTTT. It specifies CASSLQGFVDGQPQHF.

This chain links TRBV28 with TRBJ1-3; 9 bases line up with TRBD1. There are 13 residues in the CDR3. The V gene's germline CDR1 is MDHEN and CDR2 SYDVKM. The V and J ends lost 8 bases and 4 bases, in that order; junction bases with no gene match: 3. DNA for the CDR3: TGTGCCAGCGGGACAGGGAAGGGAAACACCATATATTTT. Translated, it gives CASGTGKGNTIYF. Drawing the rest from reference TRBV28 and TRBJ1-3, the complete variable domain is DVKVTQSSRYLVKRTGEKVFLECVQDMDHENMFWYRQDPGLGLRLIYFSYDVKMKEKGDIPEGYSVSREKKERFSLILESASTNQTSMYLCASGTGKGNTIYFGEGSWLTVV.

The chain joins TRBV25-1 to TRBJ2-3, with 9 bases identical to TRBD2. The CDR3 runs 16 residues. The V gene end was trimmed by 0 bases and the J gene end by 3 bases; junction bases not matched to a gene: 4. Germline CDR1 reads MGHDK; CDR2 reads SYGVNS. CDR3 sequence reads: CASSEYGSGRTDTQYF. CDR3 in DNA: TGTGCCAGCAGTGAATACGGAAGCGGGAGGACAGATACGCAGTATTTT.

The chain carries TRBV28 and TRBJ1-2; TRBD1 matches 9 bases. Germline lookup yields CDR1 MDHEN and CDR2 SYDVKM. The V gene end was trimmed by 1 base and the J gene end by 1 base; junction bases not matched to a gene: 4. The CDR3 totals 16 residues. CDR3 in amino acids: CASSLLGQGINYGYTF. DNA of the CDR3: TGTGCCAGCAGTTTATTAGGACAGGGGATTAACTATGGCTACACCTTC.

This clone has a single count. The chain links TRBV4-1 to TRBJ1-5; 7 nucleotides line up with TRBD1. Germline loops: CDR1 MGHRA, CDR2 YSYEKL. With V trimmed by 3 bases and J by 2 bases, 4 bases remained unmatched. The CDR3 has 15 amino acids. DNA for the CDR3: TGCGCCAGCAGCCACGCCGACAGGGGCAATCAGCCCCAGCATTTT. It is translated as CASSHADRGNQPQHF.

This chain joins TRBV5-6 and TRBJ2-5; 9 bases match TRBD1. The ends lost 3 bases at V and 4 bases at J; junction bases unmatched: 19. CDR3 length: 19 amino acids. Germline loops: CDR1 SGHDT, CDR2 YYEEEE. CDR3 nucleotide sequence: TGTGCCAGCAGCTCCCTTGTGGGACAGGGCGTTGAGGCTGGAGAGACCCAGTACTTC. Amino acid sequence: CASSSLVGQGVEAGETQYF.

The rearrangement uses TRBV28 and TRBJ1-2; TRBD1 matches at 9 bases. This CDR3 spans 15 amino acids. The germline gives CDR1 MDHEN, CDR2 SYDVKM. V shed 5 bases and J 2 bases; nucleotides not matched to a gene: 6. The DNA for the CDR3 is TGTGCCAGCAGTGAATTAACAGGGGGCAACTATGGCTACACCTTC. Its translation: CASSELTGGNYGYTF.

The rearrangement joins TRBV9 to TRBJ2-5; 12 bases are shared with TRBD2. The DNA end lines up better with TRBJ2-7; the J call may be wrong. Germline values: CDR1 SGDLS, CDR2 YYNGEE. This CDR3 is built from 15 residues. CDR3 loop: CASSASSGGAYEQYF. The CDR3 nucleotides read TGTGCCAGCAGCGCTTCTAGCGGGGGGGCCTACGAGCAGTACTTC.

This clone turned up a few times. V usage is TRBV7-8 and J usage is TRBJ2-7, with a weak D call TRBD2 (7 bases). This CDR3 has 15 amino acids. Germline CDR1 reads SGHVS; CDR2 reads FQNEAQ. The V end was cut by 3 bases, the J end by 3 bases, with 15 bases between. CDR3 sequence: CASSFEGGQFYEQYF. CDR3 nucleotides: TGTGCCAGCAGCTTCGAGGGGGGGCAGTTCTACGAGCAGTACTTC.

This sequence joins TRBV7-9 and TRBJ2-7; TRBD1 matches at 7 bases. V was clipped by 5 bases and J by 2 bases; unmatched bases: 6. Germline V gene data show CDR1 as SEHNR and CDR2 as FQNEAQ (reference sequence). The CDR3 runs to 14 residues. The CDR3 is CASSPGQVAYEQYF. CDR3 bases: TGTGCCAGCAGCCCAGGACAGGTCGCCTACGAGCAGTACTTC.

The CDR3 bases are TGTGCCAGCAGCGTAGAGCCGGGGGAGACGTTCAAGCAGTACTTC. This sequence encodes CASSVEPGETFKQYF. The chain joins TRBV9 to TRBJ2-7; the D gene is possibly TRBD2 (6 bases). Germline CDR1 and CDR2: SGDLS and YYNGEE. V lost 0 bases to trimming and J lost 8 bases, with 18 bases between them. The CDR3 extends over 15 amino acids.

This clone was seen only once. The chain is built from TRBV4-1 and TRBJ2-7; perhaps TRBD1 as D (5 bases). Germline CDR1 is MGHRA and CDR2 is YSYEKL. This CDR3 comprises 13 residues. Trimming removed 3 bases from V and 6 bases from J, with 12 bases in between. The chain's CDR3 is CASSHPVGLEQYF. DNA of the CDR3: TGCGCCAGCAGCCACCCGGTGGGGCTCGAGCAGTACTTC.

In nucleotides, the CDR3 is TGCAGCGCCGCTAGGACTAGCGGGGGGGCGCGTCAAGAGACCCAGTACTTC. Its translation: CSAARTSGGARQETQYF. V usage is TRBV29-1 and J usage is TRBJ2-5, with 15 bases lining up with TRBD2. Trimming at V came to 7 bases and at J to 2 bases, leaving 11 bases not matched to a gene. CDR3 length: 17 residues. The V gene's germline CDR1 is SQVTM and CDR2 ANQGSEA.